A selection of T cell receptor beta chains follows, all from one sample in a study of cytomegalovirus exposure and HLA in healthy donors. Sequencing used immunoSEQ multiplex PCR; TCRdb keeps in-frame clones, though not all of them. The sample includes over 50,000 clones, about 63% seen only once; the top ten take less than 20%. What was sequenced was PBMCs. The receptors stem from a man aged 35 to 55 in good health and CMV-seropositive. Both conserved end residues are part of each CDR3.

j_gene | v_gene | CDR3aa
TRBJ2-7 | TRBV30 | CAWGGPYEQYF
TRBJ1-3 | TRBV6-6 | CASSYEGGGDTIYF
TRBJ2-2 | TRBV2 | CASSARLAGNTGELFF
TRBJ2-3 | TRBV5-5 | CASSHFQGADTQYF
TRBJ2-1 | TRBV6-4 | CASSDPASAHNEQFF
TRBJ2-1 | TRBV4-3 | CASSQEGANNGQFF
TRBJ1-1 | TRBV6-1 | CASSYGGEAFF
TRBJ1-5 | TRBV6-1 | CASSGTGGAQPQHF
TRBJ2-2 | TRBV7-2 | CASSPYSGELFF
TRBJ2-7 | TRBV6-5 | CASSYSRGEHEQYF
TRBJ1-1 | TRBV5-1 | CASSHREANTEAFF
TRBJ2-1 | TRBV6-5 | CASSYSTGVYNEQFF
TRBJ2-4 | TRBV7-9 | CASSLVGGSIQYF
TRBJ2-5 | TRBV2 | CASRPGRARQETQYF
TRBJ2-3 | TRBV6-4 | CASRPGQGADTQYF
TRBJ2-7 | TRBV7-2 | CASSFWGRDEQYF
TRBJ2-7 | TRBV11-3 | CASSLERGGGSYEQYF
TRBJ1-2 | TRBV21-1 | CASSGPLKGALYGYTF
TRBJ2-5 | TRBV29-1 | CSVTTGVLRETQYF
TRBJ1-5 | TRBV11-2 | CASSLEGVSNQPQHF
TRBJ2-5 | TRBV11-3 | CASSPNGRGGLETQYF
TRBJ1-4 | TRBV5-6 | CASSPTGGADEKLFF
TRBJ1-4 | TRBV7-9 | CASRKDRGQEKLFF
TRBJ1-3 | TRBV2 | CASSVIGGPGNTIYF
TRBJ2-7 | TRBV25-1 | CASSELEAYEQYF
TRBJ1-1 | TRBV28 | CASSLEGKNTEAFF
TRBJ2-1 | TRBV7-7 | CASSPTGGSSGYNEQFF
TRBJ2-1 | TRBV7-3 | CASSETSGTFVEDNEQFF